This T cell receptor beta chain stems from a study of T-cell reconstitution after alpha-beta-depleted transplantation in children. Germline assignment: CDR1 MNHEY and CDR2 SVGAGI. CDR3 size: 17 residues. V lost 7 bases, J lost 0 bases, and 20 bases lay in between. This clonotype was recorded at least ten times. Unique molecular identifiers tagged the TCRbeta library. Each CDR3 protein gets one entry after TCRdb re-called the PCR reads with MiXCR. The sample has a few hundred thousand distinct CDR3 sequences; about a fifth are singletons. V usage is TRBV6-5 and J usage is TRBJ2-3, with D perhaps TRBD1 (5 bases). This specimen consisted of PBMCs from the stem cell graft donor, obtained from the stem cell graft. The sequence was collected from a human donor who donated a stem cell graft to a child with acute myeloid leukemia. In DNA, the CDR3 is TGTGCCAGCACCCAGAGCGATGGGGCCCGTAGCACAGATACGCAGTATTTT. This encodes CASTQSDGARSTDTQYF.